One and the same sample provided the 10 T cell receptor beta chains below, sequenced in a study of Ad26.COV2.S vaccination and SARS-CoV-2 variants. TCRdb's copy holds only in-frame clones and misses some; the assay was immunoSEQ multiplex PCR. The table records some 300,000 clones, about 85% of them present only once. Treatment specified: about 20 received Ad26.COV2.S at low or high dose, single or two shots; a few received placebo; per-sample allocation not given. The study sampled participants on day 63 after the first vaccine or placebo injection. Sample: peripheral blood, taken in a trial of Ad26.COV2.S vaccine versus placebo. These receptors were collected from a person between 18 and 65 years old who received the Ad26.COV2.S COVID-19 vaccine or a placebo.

The rearrangement joins TRBV28 to TRBJ2-3, with 10 bases identical to TRBD2. Germline V gene data show CDR1 as MDHEN and CDR2 as SYDVKM. CDR3 length: 16 amino acids. V lost 6 bases to trimming and J lost 3 bases; unmatched junction nucleotides: 9. CDR3 protein: CASSYFSGGRTDTQYF. DNA of the CDR3: TGTGCCAGCAGCTATTTTAGCGGGGGGCGGACAGATACGCAGTATTTT.

The chain employs TRBV3-1 (or the pseudogene TRBV3-2) and TRBJ1-1; D remains unclear. The V end was cut by 4 bases, the J end by 0 bases, with 12 bases between. The CDR3 has 15 amino acids. CDR1 is LGHDT, CDR2 YNNKEL, per germline (reference sequence). This chain's CDR3 is CASSPQRTLNTEAFF. DNA for the CDR3: TGTGCCAGCAGCCCACAGCGGACCCTGAACACTGAAGCTTTCTTT.

This sequence joins TRBV28 and TRBJ2-2, with 11 bases matching TRBD2. The J segment lost 4 bases and the V segment lost 5 bases, leaving 18 bases of the junction unmatched. The CDR3 has 20 residues. Looked up from germline, CDR1 is MDHEN and CDR2 is SYDVKM. This chain's CDR3 is CASSPQGVIAGGPSTGELFF. The DNA for the CDR3 is TGTGCCAGCAGTCCCCAGGGAGTGATAGCGGGGGGGCCGAGCACCGGGGAGCTGTTTTTT.

This clone came up once. V gene TRBV19 combines with J gene TRBJ1-5; weak D call: TRBD1 (5 bases). The CDR3 runs to 14 residues. The V gene's germline CDR1 is LNHDA and CDR2 SQIVND (reference sequence). Trimming removed 5 bases at V and 1 base at J, with 9 bases between. In nucleotides, the CDR3 is TGTGCCAGTAGTGACAGACCCAGCAATCAGCCCCAGCATTTT. This translates into CASSDRPSNQPQHF. The complete variable domain, with remaining parts taken from reference TRBV19 and TRBJ1-5, reads DGGITQSPKYLFRKEGQNVTLSCEQNLNHDAMYWYRQDPGQGLRLIYYSQIVNDFQKGDIAEGYSVSREKKESFPLTVTSAQKNPTAFYLCASSDRPSNQPQHFGDGTRLSIL.

The chain is built from TRBV3-1 (or the pseudogene TRBV3-2) and TRBJ1-2; no clear D gene. Germline assignment: CDR1 LGHDT and CDR2 YNNKEL (reference sequence). The CDR3 totals 15 residues. V shed 2 bases and J shed 1 base, with 11 bases lying between them. CDR3 nucleotide sequence: TGTGCCAGCAGCCAATCCCGGGGTCTTAACTATGGCTACACCTTC. Its translation: CASSQSRGLNYGYTF.

V is TRBV10-3 and J is TRBJ2-7; tentatively, D is TRBD1 or TRBD2 (5 bases each). Trimming cost V 10 bases and J 3 bases, with 16 bases left between them. The CDR3 extends over 13 amino acids. Looked up from germline, CDR1 is ENHRY and CDR2 is SYGVKD. CDR3 nucleotides: TGTGCCACCGTAGACGGGGCCCACTACGAGCAGTACTTC. Protein sequence: CATVDGAHYEQYF.

This clone has a handful of counts. V gene TRBV28 combines with J gene TRBJ2-7; 9 bases align to TRBD1. The CDR3 covers 14 residues. V lost 11 bases and J lost 8; bases outside the gene matches: 16. CDR1 and CDR2 (germline): MDHEN, SYDVKM. The CDR3 loop is CAGGGVGTGKKQYF. The CDR3 DNA is TGTGCCGGGGGAGGGGTCGGGACAGGGAAAAAGCAGTACTTC.

V is TRBV2 and J is TRBJ1-6; 7 bases map to TRBD1. After removal of 2 bases from V and 10 bases from J, the junction contained 8 bases not matched to a gene. This CDR3 has 15 amino acids. The germline gives CDR1 SNHLY, CDR2 FYNNEI. CDR3 sequence: CASSEIGGGQSPLHF. In nucleotides, the CDR3 is TGTGCCAGCAGTGAAATAGGAGGGGGCCAATCACCCCTCCACTTT.

V and J are TRBV6-5 and TRBJ1-1; TRBD1 agrees at 7 bases. Germline V gives CDR1 MNHEY, CDR2 SVGAGI. The CDR3 covers 16 residues. Germline trimming cut 1 base from V and 1 base from J; bases unmatched to any gene: 6. CDR3 bases: TGTGCCAGCAGTTACTTCGAGGGGGCGGGGAACACTGAAGCTTTCTTT. It specifies CASSYFEGAGNTEAFF.

The sample holds a few counts of this clone. The chain carries TRBV20-1 and TRBJ1-6, with D unclear. This CDR3 has 16 residues. Per germline, CDR1 DFQATT and CDR2 SNEGSKA (reference sequence). The V end lost 3 bases, the J end lost 6 bases, and 18 bases lay between the germline ends. In DNA, the CDR3 is TGCAGTGCTAGTACTCTCGGCCGGGTCCCTAATTCACCCCTCCACTTT. It codes for CSASTLGRVPNSPLHF.